This entry features one T cell receptor (beta chain) sequence. V shed 7 bases and J shed 4 bases, with 20 bases lying between them. From germline, CDR1 is MNHEY and CDR2 SMNVEV (reference sequence). The CDR3 length is 16 residues. This specimen comes from a study of blood T cell repertoires in COVID-19. About the study: Acute-phase and convalescent COVID-19 samples originated in the United States, Italy and Spain.

Here immunoSEQ multiplex PCR was the method, and the copy in TCRdb shows in-frame clones only, minus some. This table has 350,000 to 400,000 clones, 90% appearing once. The sequenced sample was peripheral blood. The TCR was taken from a man aged 18 to 30 with active or convalescent COVID-19. The J gene is TRBJ2-1, the V gene TRBV27; a weak D match, TRBD2 (7 bases). Written as DNA, the CDR3 is TGTGCCAGCATAGTCTACCGAGGGGGGGGTTACAATGAGCAGTTCTTC. This encodes CASIVYRGGGYNEQFF.